The sequence of this T cell receptor beta chain was determined in a study of spatial heterogeneity in lung cancer. Study context: On average, each unique TCR and UMI combination appeared more than ten times in raw reads.

Stated time point: sample taken at primary tumor resection. Study results and caveats: Intratumoral expanded alpha and beta TCR counts were found to track tumor mutation counts.

This CDR3 comprises 16 residues. The V end lost 5 bases, the J end lost 1 base, and 12 bases lay between the germline ends. Germline V gene lookup returns CDR1 SGHTA and CDR2 FQGNSA. This clonotype was seen repeatedly, ten times or more. What it binds is unknown. MiXCR, run by TCRdb on the 5' RACE reads, gives a single entry per CDR3 protein. The sample shows under 5,000 distinct CDR3 sequences, approximately 8.7% of them seen only once. The sample was lung tumor tissue, taken at surgery. This TCR was sampled from a male donor with early-stage non-small cell lung cancer. The chain carries TRBV7-2 and TRBJ1-6, with a possible D match to TRBD1 (6 bases). CDR3 nucleotides: TGTGCCAGCAGCCGAAACAGGGCGTCCTATAATTCACCCCTCCACTTT. It codes for CASSRNRASYNSPLHF.